Following are 29 T cell receptor beta chains from one sample sequenced in a study of T cell repertoires in cytomegalovirus infection. TCRdb fed the reads into MiXCR, producing one record per CDR3 protein. The data show 200,000 to 250,000 distinct CDR3 sequences, roughly an eighth seen once. The specimen was PBMCs. The receptors stem from a human donor in good health (CMV status not recorded). Some clones in this sample may be carry-over from other donors' samples.

Many counts were recorded for this clonotype. V and J are TRBV4-3 and TRBJ1-2; 11 positions agree with TRBD1. The CDR3 consists of 16 residues. Germline values: CDR1 LGHNA, CDR2 YSLEER. Unmatched junction bases numbered 5, after V lost 0 bases and J lost 5 bases. The CDR3: CASSQDLGTGGYGYTF. The CDR3 DNA follows: TGCGCCAGCAGCCAAGATCTTGGGACAGGGGGATATGGCTACACCTTC.

The sample holds a few counts of this clonotype. Germline is not matched at one junction end, which may reflect a read error. DNA for the CDR3: TGTGTCAGCAGCCAAGATGAGGGGAGACTAGCGGGAACAGATACGCAGTATTTT. This gives the protein CVSSQDEGRLAGTDTQYF. V usage is TRBV4-2 and J usage is TRBJ2-3; 11 positions match TRBD2. The CDR3 has 18 residues. From germline, CDR1 is LGHNA and CDR2 YNFKEQ.

This clonotype was picked up many times. The J gene is TRBJ2-7, the V gene TRBV7-2, with no clear D. V lost 1 base and J lost 3, with 19 bases in between. The CDR3 consists of 17 residues. Per the germline V gene, CDR1 is SGHTA and CDR2 is FQGNSA. CDR3 sequence (DNA): TGTGCCAGCAGCTTAGGGGCAGATCAGCTAACGAACTACGAGCAGTACTTC. Protein product: CASSLGADQLTNYEQYF.

The chain links TRBV6-5 to TRBJ2-7; TRBD2 matches 8 bases. V was pared by 4 bases and J by 0 bases, with 8 bases of the junction left unmatched. The germline V gene has CDR1 MNHEY and CDR2 SVGAGI. CDR3 size: 16 residues. CDR3 sequence: CASSSGKAGASYEQYF. In nucleotides, the CDR3 is TGTGCCAGCAGTTCCGGAAAAGCGGGGGCCTCCTACGAGCAGTACTTC.

This clonotype was observed a handful of times. This chain links TRBV7-9 with TRBJ2-7; 9 nucleotides line up with TRBD1. The germline V gene has CDR1 SEHNR and CDR2 FQNEAQ (reference sequence). The V and J ends lost 5 bases and 4 bases, in that order; junction bases with no gene match: 6. The CDR3 totals 14 residues. Here the CDR3 reads CASSPTGGGYEQYF. The CDR3 region has the DNA TGTGCCAGCAGCCCGACAGGGGGTGGGTACGAGCAGTACTTC.

This clonotype was seen many times. This rearrangement joins TRBV7-2 to TRBJ2-5; D gene uncertain. Trimming left V 3 bases short and J 1 base short, with 6 bases between. The CDR3 sequence is 13 residues long. CDR1 and CDR2 (germline): SGHTA, FQGNSA. The chain's CDR3 is CASSFARQETQYF. The CDR3, as DNA: TGTGCCAGCAGCTTCGCGCGCCAAGAGACCCAGTACTTC.

This clonotype has just a few counts. The chain uses TRBV10-3 and TRBJ1-1; D may be TRBD1 (6 bases). CDR3 length: 14 residues. CDR1 is ENHRY and CDR2 is SYGVKD in the germline V gene. Trimming pared 0 bases from V and 11 bases from J, leaving 16 bases between. CDR3 loop: CAISESTGGQAAFF. The DNA for the CDR3 is TGTGCCATCAGTGAGTCGACGGGGGGACAAGCGGCTTTCTTT.

In its sample, this clonotype was seen a few times. The V gene is TRBV7-8, the J gene TRBJ2-4; 9 nucleotides align to TRBD1. Germline lookup yields CDR1 SGHVS and CDR2 FQNEAQ. The trim removed 4 bases at V and 8 bases at J, leaving 12 bases unmatched. The CDR3 runs to 16 residues. The CDR3 DNA reads as TGTGCCAGCAGCTCCTTGGACAGGGGATTTGGAGACATTCAGTACTTC. Protein sequence: CASSSLDRGFGDIQYF. Based on the CDR3 plus reference TRBV7-8 and TRBJ2-4, the full variable domain is GAGVSQSPRYKVAKRGQDVALRCDPISGHVSLFWYQQALGQGPEFLTYFQNEAQLDKSGLPSDRFFAERPEGSVSTLKIQRTQQEDSAVYLCASSSLDRGFGDIQYFGAGTRLSVL.

At least ten counts were recorded for this clonotype. The CDR3 here is CASRETGSNYGYTF. The CDR3 DNA sequence: TGTGCCAGCAGGGAGACAGGTTCTAACTATGGCTACACCTTC. This chain uses TRBV12-3 or TRBV12-4 with TRBJ1-2, with TRBD1 as a possible D gene (6 bases). Trimming stripped 6 bases from V and 0 bases from J, with 11 bases between. The CDR3 runs to 14 residues.

The chain combines TRBV4-3 with TRBJ1-4; weak D call: TRBD1 (5 bases). The V gene's germline CDR1 is LGHNA and CDR2 YSLEER. V lost 0 bases and J lost 2, with 10 bases in between. CDR3 length equals 16 residues. The CDR3 nucleotides read TGCGCCAGCAGCCAAGATCCGGGGGTGACTAATGAAAAACTGTTTTTT. This sequence encodes CASSQDPGVTNEKLFF.

At least ten counts were recorded for this clonotype. The chain's CDR3 is CASSLVGGTSGQETQYF. For the CDR3, the DNA is TGTGCCAGCAGCTTAGTAGGAGGGACTAGCGGGCAAGAGACCCAGTACTTC. The V gene is TRBV7-2, the J gene TRBJ2-5; 12 nucleotides agree with TRBD2. This CDR3 spans 17 amino acids. The V and J ends lost 1 base and 2 bases, in that order; junction bases with no gene match: 5. Per the germline V gene, CDR1 is SGHTA and CDR2 is FQGNSA.

The sample holds many counts of this clonotype. The rearrangement links TRBV28 to TRBJ2-6; no firm D call. V lost 4 bases to trimming and J lost 3 bases, with 10 bases between them. The CDR3 has 15 amino acids. Germline-derived CDR1 and CDR2 are MDHEN and SYDVKM. CDR3 sequence reads: CASSSSNRGANVLTF. The DNA for the CDR3 is TGTGCCAGCAGTTCCAGTAACCGTGGGGCCAACGTCCTGACTTTC.

There are a few counts of this clonotype. The V and J genes are TRBV20-1 and TRBJ2-1; TRBD1 aligns across 7 bases. The junction had 16 bases not matched to a gene; V was cut back by 5 bases and J by 3 bases. CDR1 DFQATT and CDR2 SNEGSKA come from the germline V gene (reference sequence). CDR3 length equals 17 residues. The CDR3 DNA reads as TGCAGTGCTGCCCCCCCTCCATCCGGGACAGACTACAATGAGCAGTTCTTC. As protein: CSAAPPPSGTDYNEQFF.

V and J are TRBV28 and TRBJ2-1, with D possibly being TRBD2 (6 bases). CDR3 length: 18 amino acids. Trimming took off 7 bases at V and 0 bases at J, with 22 bases between the two ends. Germline V gene lookup returns CDR1 MDHEN and CDR2 SYDVKM. The CDR3 here is CASKGFLIVGSSYNEQFF. For the CDR3, the DNA is TGTGCCAGCAAGGGCTTCCTAATCGTCGGGAGCTCCTACAATGAGCAGTTCTTC. Based on the CDR3 plus reference TRBV28 and TRBJ2-1, the full variable domain is DVKVTQSSRYLVKRTGEKVFLECVQDMDHENMFWYRQDPGLGLRLIYFSYDVKMKEKGDIPEGYSVSREKKERFSLILESASTNQTSMYLCASKGFLIVGSSYNEQFFGPGTRLTVL.

This clonotype was picked up a small number of times. This chain uses TRBV7-3 with TRBJ2-5; 7 nucleotides match TRBD1. The CDR3 spans 16 residues. Germline CDR1 reads SGHTA; CDR2 reads FQGTGA. V lost 5 bases, J lost 4 bases, and 13 bases stayed unmatched. CDR3: CASSPASTGAAETQYF. The CDR3 DNA reads TGTGCCAGCAGCCCCGCTAGTACAGGGGCGGCAGAGACCCAGTACTTC.

This clonotype was observed at least ten times. This chain links TRBV7-2 with TRBJ1-2; no clear D gene. Germline CDR1 SGHTA, CDR2 FQGNSA. The V end lost 4 bases, the J end lost 7 bases, and 7 bases lay between the germline ends. CDR3 length: 11 amino acids. The CDR3 here is CASSSGFGYTF. CDR3 sequence (DNA): TGTGCCAGCAGCTCAGGATTTGGCTACACCTTC.

This clonotype was observed at least ten times. This chain links TRBV6-5 with TRBJ2-2; D perhaps matches TRBD1 (6 bases). CDR3 size: 15 residues. The V gene's germline CDR1 is MNHEY and CDR2 SVGAGI. Trimming cost V 2 bases and J 5 bases, with 12 bases left between them. This CDR3 reads CASSYGTGYTGELFF. Written as DNA, the CDR3 is TGTGCCAGCAGTTACGGCACAGGGTATACCGGGGAGCTGTTTTTT.

This clonotype was seen many times. The chain employs TRBV11-3 and TRBJ2-1; D gene uncertain. The CDR3 has 15 amino acids. The germline V gene encodes CDR1 SGHNT and CDR2 YENEEA. Trimming shortened V by 8 bases and J by 4 bases, and 18 bases separated the two germline ends. This CDR3 reads CASDLGDRIYNEQFF. Here the CDR3 DNA reads TGTGCCAGCGATTTAGGCGATAGAATTTACAATGAGCAGTTCTTC.

Only a few counts were recorded for this clonotype. J is TRBJ2-3 and V is TRBV30, with 7 positions matching TRBD1. This CDR3 is 13 amino acids long. Germline CDR1 reads GTSNPN; CDR2 reads SVGIG (reference sequence). Trimming cost V 2 bases and J 5 bases; bases outside gene matches: 4. The CDR3 nucleotides are TGTGCCTGGAGTTGGACAGGTGGAGATACGCAGTATTTT. Protein: CAWSWTGGDTQYF.

A note on this clonotype: A clone one base away is much larger, so this may be a read error. The V gene is TRBV6-1, the J gene TRBJ2-5, with D perhaps assigned TRBD1 or TRBD2 (5 bases each). Germline V CDR1 and CDR2: MNHNS, SASEGT. The CDR3 length is 13 residues. This chain's CDR3 is CTSSFGGSETQYF. The CDR3 DNA is TGTACCAGCAGTTTTGGGGGTTCGGAGACCCAGTACTTC.

In this sample, this clonotype turned up many times. J is TRBJ2-6 and V is TRBV11-3, with D possibly matching TRBD1 (8 bases). This CDR3 is 19 amino acids long. Trimming shortened V by 4 bases and J by 3 bases, and 22 bases separated the two germline ends. The germline V gene encodes CDR1 SGHNT and CDR2 YENEEA. Here the CDR3 reads CASSSGGGTGAFGANVLTF. Here the CDR3 DNA reads TGTGCCAGCAGCTCAGGGGGAGGGACAGGAGCCTTTGGGGCCAACGTCCTGACTTTC.

In this sample, this clonotype turned up many times. The CDR3 nucleotides are TGTGCCAGCAGCTTATGGGAGTATGGCTACACCTTC. Translating gives CASSLWEYGYTF. This chain uses TRBV7-2 with TRBJ1-2; D remains unclear. Germline CDR1 SGHTA, CDR2 FQGNSA. CDR3 length: 12 residues. V lost 2 bases and J 5 bases, leaving 6 bases between the germline ends.

The chain has TRBV10-3 and TRBJ2-3; no reliable D call. The CDR3 extends over 13 amino acids. V shed 2 bases and J shed 11 bases, with 14 bases lying between them. CDR1 and CDR2 from the germline V gene are ENHRY and SYGVKD. CDR3 amino acids: CAISEPPVNMQYF. The DNA of the CDR3 is TGTGCCATCAGTGAGCCCCCAGTAAATATGCAGTATTTT.

The chain couples TRBV29-1 to TRBJ1-4, with 10 bases that match TRBD1. The CDR3 has 13 amino acids. The ends lost 7 bases at V and 8 bases at J; junction bases unmatched: 7. Germline V gene lookup returns CDR1 SQVTM and CDR2 ANQGSEA. CDR3 loop: CSAAGTGEEKLFF. CDR3 DNA: TGCAGCGCCGCCGGGACAGGGGAGGAAAAACTGTTTTTT.

This clonotype was detected ten times or more. The chain couples TRBV15 to TRBJ2-7, with 10 positions matching TRBD1. V was pared by 0 bases and J by 8 bases, with 4 bases of the junction left unmatched. Looked up from germline, CDR1 is LNHNV and CDR2 is YYDKDF (reference sequence). CDR3 size: 14 residues. The CDR3 DNA is TGTGCCACCAGCAGAGATACGACAGGGGGCAAGCAGTACTTC. As protein: CATSRDTTGGKQYF.

This clonotype turned up a few times. The V and J genes are TRBV28 and TRBJ1-5; weak D call: TRBD1 (6 bases). CDR1 is MDHEN, CDR2 SYDVKM, per germline. V lost 2 bases and J lost 1, with 15 bases in between. This CDR3 has 17 amino acids. Written as DNA, the CDR3 is TGTGCCAGCAGTTTAGATGAGCGGGGGCGAAGCAATCAGCCCCAGCATTTT. Residues: CASSLDERGRSNQPQHF.

The sample holds a few counts of this clonotype. The CDR3 spells CASTEEGTGELFF. DNA for the CDR3: TGTGCCAGCACCGAGGAGGGGACCGGGGAGCTGTTTTTT. J is TRBJ2-2 and V is TRBV28; D may be TRBD2 (6 bases). The CDR3 is 13 residues long. Germline V CDR1 and CDR2: MDHEN, SYDVKM. Trimming left V 7 bases short and J 5 bases short, with 11 bases between.

V is TRBV29-1 and J is TRBJ1-1, with D uncertain. Trimming removed 7 bases at V and 0 bases at J, with 18 bases between. This CDR3 spans 15 amino acids. Germline loops: CDR1 SQVTM, CDR2 ANQGSEA. The CDR3 loop reads CSGSDGSYMNTEAFF. The CDR3 nucleotides read TGCAGCGGCTCAGACGGTAGCTATATGAACACTGAAGCTTTCTTT.

This clonotype showed up many times. V gene TRBV29-1 combines with J gene TRBJ1-3; D is uncertain. The CDR3 covers 14 residues. Looked up from germline, CDR1 is SQVTM and CDR2 is ANQGSEA. The V end lost 5 bases, the J end lost 2 bases, and 13 bases lay between the germline ends. CDR3 nucleotides: TGCAGCGTTAAATACTCAGGACCTGGAAACACCATATATTTT. Translating gives CSVKYSGPGNTIYF.